A selection of T cell receptor beta chains follows, all from one sample in a study of cytomegalovirus exposure and HLA in healthy donors. The assay was immunoSEQ multiplex PCR, and TCRdb's table has in-frame clones only and misses some. This sample has some 140,000 clones, with about 83% found just once. The sample consisted of PBMCs. The receptors were sampled from a woman between 25 and 40 years old in good health and CMV-seronegative. Both conserved end residues are part of each CDR3. The D gene is left open where the match is weak. Size is omitted from some rows. Given values are once, few, many or a class for expanded clones.

J	size	V	D	CDR3	DNA
TRBJ2-2	-	TRBV7-2	-	CASSPNTGELFF	TGTGCCAGCAGCCCAAACACCGGGGAGCTGTTTTTT
TRBJ2-1	few	TRBV29-1	-	CSGQALSYNEQFF	TGCAGCGGACAGGCCCTCTCCTACAATGAGCAGTTCTTC
TRBJ2-1	-	TRBV5-1	TRBD2	CASSTELAGASGEQFF	TGCGCCAGCAGCACCGAACTAGCGGGGGCCTCGGGAGAGCAGTTCTTC
TRBJ1-3	-	TRBV6-6	-	CASSYPRGQSGNTIYF	TGTGCCAGCAGTTACCCAAGAGGGCAATCTGGAAACACCATATATTTT
TRBJ1-3	-	TRBV5-4	TRBD1	CASSLAGTASGNTIYF	TGTGCCAGCAGCTTGGCCGGGACAGCCTCTGGAAACACCATATATTTT
TRBJ1-1	-	TRBV29-1	TRBD1	CSARQGWGMNTEAFF	TGCAGCGCGCGACAGGGATGGGGTATGAACACTGAAGCTTTCTTT
TRBJ1-6	-	TRBV28	-	CATGQQYSPLHF	TGTGCCACCGGACAGCAATATTCACCCCTCCACTTT
TRBJ1-3	-	TRBV28	TRBD1	CASSSQGARSGNTIYF	TGTGCCAGCAGTTCTCAGGGGGCCCGTTCCGGAAACACCATATATTTT
TRBJ2-3	-	TRBV6-4	TRBD2	CASSLTSGGTDTQYF	TGTGCCAGCAGTCTGACTAGCGGGGGAACAGATACGCAGTATTTT
TRBJ1-2	-	TRBV7-8	TRBD1	CASSLRTGVWYGYTF	TGTGCCAGCAGCTTGCGGACAGGGGTCTGGTATGGCTACACCTTC
TRBJ1-6	once	TRBV5-8	-	CASSLRGDASPLHF	TGTGCCAGCAGCCTCAGGGGTGACGCGTCACCCCTCCACTTT
TRBJ2-2	-	TRBV6-1	-	CASSIAQGNTGELFF	TGTGCCAGCAGCATAGCACAGGGGAACACCGGGGAGCTGTTTTTT
TRBJ2-7	-	TRBV5-1	-	CASSPLGTGGGEQYF	TGCGCCAGCAGCCCACTCGGGACCGGCGGAGGGGAGCAGTACTTC
TRBJ2-5	once	TRBV5-1	TRBD2	CASSWEGTQETQYF	TGCGCCAGCAGCTGGGAGGGCACCCAAGAGACCCAGTACTTC
TRBJ1-2	-	TRBV11-2	-	CASSLDRPGALTQYGYTF	TGTGCCAGCAGCTTAGATCGTCCAGGGGCCCTCACCCAATATGGCTACACCTTC
TRBJ2-2	-	TRBV7-2	TRBD2	CASSLRRGGRTGELFF	TGTGCCAGCAGCTTAAGACGGGGGGGCCGCACCGGGGAGCTGTTTTTT
TRBJ2-3	-	TRBV4-2	-	CASSPLLSTDTQYF	TGTGCCAGCAGCCCACTGCTGAGCACAGATACGCAGTATTTT
TRBJ1-5	-	TRBV30	TRBD1	CAWTGRIGTGPNQPQHF	TGTGCCTGGACGGGACGAATCGGGACAGGTCCGAATCAGCCCCAGCATTTT